This TCR beta chain was profiled in a study of T cell changes during pregnancy in multiple sclerosis. This CDR3 has 12 amino acids. Losses at the gene ends were 8 bases for V and 10 bases for J; bases not matched to a gene: 7. Per the germline V gene, CDR1 is GTSNPN and CDR2 is SVGIG (reference sequence). The assay was immunoSEQ multiplex PCR, and TCRdb's table has in-frame clones only and misses some. The sample shows about 79,000 clones, 80% to 95% of them seen only once. The rearrangement joins TRBV30 to TRBJ1-6; 8 positions agree with TRBD1. Material: CD4+ T cells from peripheral blood mononuclear cells, obtained in the second trimester of pregnancy. This receptor was identified in a female donor with multiple sclerosis, enrolled in a pregnancy study. The CDR3 loop is CAAGQGNSPLHF. The CDR3 DNA sequence: TGTGCCGCCGGACAGGGAAACTCACCCCTCCACTTT. The full variable domain, its missing parts supplied by reference TRBV30 and TRBJ1-6, is SQTIHQWPATLVQPVGSPLSLECTVEGTSNPNLYWYRQAAGRGLQLLFYSVGIGQISSEVPQNLSASRPQDRQFILSSKKLLLSDSGFYLCAAGQGNSPLHFGNGTRLTVT.